These 7 T cell receptor beta chains share one sample of origin, sequenced in a study of siplizumab effects on memory and regulatory T cells. TCRdb keeps only in-frame clones here, not all; method: immunoSEQ multiplex PCR. The sample shows 95,000 to 110,000 clones, over 90% of them seen only once. Source material: Tregs sorted from blood. These receptors originate from a human donor in good health.

This chain joins TRBV4-1 and TRBJ2-7, with 10 bases matching TRBD2. V trimming: 2 bases; J trimming: 6 bases; junction bases outside the gene matches: 16. CDR1 MGHRA and CDR2 YSYEKL come from the germline V gene. The CDR3 is 18 residues long. CDR3 sequence reads: CASSQTSLAGALRGEQYF. The CDR3 nucleotides are TGCGCCAGCAGCCAAACGAGTCTAGCGGGGGCCCTCAGAGGCGAGCAGTACTTC.

The chain carries TRBV30 and TRBJ1-2, with D maybe TRBD1 (6 bases). This CDR3 comprises 15 residues. V lost 3 bases to trimming and J lost 2 bases, with 16 bases between them. Germline CDR1 GTSNPN, CDR2 SVGIG (reference sequence). The CDR3 is CAWRGLQGSNYGYTF. In nucleotides, the CDR3 is TGTGCCTGGAGAGGACTACAGGGTTCGAACTATGGCTACACCTTC.

The chain combines TRBV7-9 with TRBJ1-1; D might be TRBD1 (5 bases). V lost 2 bases and J 8 bases, leaving 9 bases between the germline ends. Germline CDR1 is SEHNR and CDR2 is FQNEAQ (reference sequence). CDR3 size: 12 residues. The CDR3 DNA reads TGTGCCAGCAGCTTAACAGGATTCGAAGCTTTCTTT. This codes for CASSLTGFEAFF.

The chain employs TRBV25-1 and TRBJ1-1, with no clear D. V was trimmed by 3 bases and J by 4 bases, leaving 12 bases between them. Germline V lookup: CDR1 MGHDK, CDR2 SYGVNS. The CDR3 covers 14 residues. CDR3 in amino acids: CASSERWPGTEAFF. CDR3 nucleotide sequence: TGTGCCAGCAGTGAGAGATGGCCGGGCACTGAAGCTTTCTTT. Drawing the rest from reference TRBV25-1 and TRBJ1-1, the complete variable domain is EADIYQTPRYLVIGTGKKITLECSQTMGHDKMYWYQQDPGMELHLIHYSYGVNSTEKGDLSSESTVSRIRTEHFPLTLESARPSHTSQYLCASSERWPGTEAFFGQGTRLTVV.

The V call is TRBV15, the J call TRBJ2-3, with TRBD2 identical over 10 bases. This CDR3 has 19 residues. Per germline, CDR1 LNHNV and CDR2 YYDKDF (reference sequence). After removal of 5 bases from V and 2 bases from J, the junction contained 16 bases not matched to a gene. The chain's CDR3 is CATSQVWGSSGSNTDTQYF. CDR3 sequence (DNA): TGTGCCACCAGCCAAGTATGGGGGTCTAGCGGGAGTAACACAGATACGCAGTATTTT.

The gene calls are TRBV2 and TRBJ1-4, with D perhaps TRBD1 (5 bases). The ends were cut back, 7 bases at V and 6 bases at J, with 21 bases in the middle. Germline values: CDR1 SNHLY, CDR2 FYNNEI. This CDR3 has 16 amino acids. For the CDR3, the DNA is TGTGCCAGCACCGTAAGGGGCACCCGGGGGGATGAAAAACTGTTTTTT. Its translation is CASTVRGTRGDEKLFF.

This clone was seen just once. V usage is TRBV6-6 and J usage is TRBJ1-3; TRBD1 is a possible D gene (5 bases). CDR1 and CDR2 (germline): MNHNY, SVGAGI (reference sequence). Trimming shortened V by 6 bases and J by 0 bases, and 9 bases separated the two germline ends. CDR3 length equals 14 residues. The CDR3 DNA reads TGTGCCAGCAGCGGGGGGAACTCTGGAAACACCATATATTTT. This codes for CASSGGNSGNTIYF.